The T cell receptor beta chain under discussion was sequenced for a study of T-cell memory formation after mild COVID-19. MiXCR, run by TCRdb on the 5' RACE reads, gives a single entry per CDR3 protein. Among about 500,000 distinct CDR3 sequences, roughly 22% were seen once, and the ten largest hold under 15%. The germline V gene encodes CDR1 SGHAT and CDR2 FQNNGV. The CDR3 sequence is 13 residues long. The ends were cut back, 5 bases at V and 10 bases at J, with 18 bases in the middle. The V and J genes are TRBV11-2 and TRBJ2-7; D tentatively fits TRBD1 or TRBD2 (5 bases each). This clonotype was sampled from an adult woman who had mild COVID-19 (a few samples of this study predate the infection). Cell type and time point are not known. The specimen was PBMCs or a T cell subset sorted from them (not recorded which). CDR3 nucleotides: TGTGCCAGCAGCCGAGCGGCCGGGGCCGAACAGTACTTC. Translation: CASSRAAGAEQYF.